This T cell receptor beta chain is drawn from a study of blood T cell repertoires in COVID-19. Across the study: Specimens from acute and convalescent COVID-19 originated in the United States, Italy and Spain. T cells, B-cell-depleted T cells, or PBMCs provided the cDNA or gDNA that served as material.

The CDR3 consists of 14 residues. Germline V gene sequence: CDR1 MNHEY, CDR2 SMNVEV (reference sequence). V was pared by 6 bases and J by 4 bases, with 13 bases between. Per the original methods: Amplifying reference gene primers gave estimates of nucleated cell counts. Clones were read by immunoSEQ multiplex PCR, and TCRdb kept only the in-frame ones, dropping some. The V and J calls and the clone size are those of that table, but D and trimming were determined from the DNA. Of some 230,000 clones in the sample, approximately 84% are singletons; the top ten hold 2.9%. The sequenced sample consisted of peripheral blood. The chain employs TRBV27 and TRBJ1-5, with D possibly being TRBD1 (5 bases). This clonotype was sampled from a man aged 50-59 years who had recovered from COVID-19. Here the CDR3 reads CASRGTGSNQPQHF. CDR3 sequence (DNA): TGTGCCAGCAGGGGTACAGGCTCAAATCAGCCCCAGCATTTT.